At least ten counts were recorded for the clone carrying this TCR beta chain. The data derive from a study of T cell repertoires in cytomegalovirus infection. TCRdb reanalysed the reads using MiXCR and keeps one entry per CDR3 protein. The table shows around 450,000 distinct CDR3 sequences, with 25% to 40% occurring only once. The CDR3 extends over 14 amino acids. Germline V gives CDR1 MNHNS, CDR2 SASEGT. Trimming pared 6 bases from V and 6 bases from J, leaving 17 bases between. Input material: PBMCs. This clonotype originated in a human donor in good health (CMV status not recorded). Some clones in this sample may be carry-over from other donors' samples. V gene TRBV6-1 combines with J gene TRBJ1-2, with unresolved D. CDR3 coding DNA: TGTGCCAGCAGACCCCGGGGAGGGTATGATGGCTACACCTTC. Translating gives CASRPRGGYDGYTF.